What follows are 2 T cell receptor beta chains derived from one specimen sequenced in a study of radiation and T cells in renal cell carcinoma. Indicated time point: blood 2 weeks post-SBRT. The treatment: 15 Gy SBRT to primary tumor, nephrectomy 4 weeks later. Sequenced by immunoSEQ multiplex PCR; TCRdb stores in-frame clones only, minus some. This sample has 120,000 or so clones, with roughly 77% found just once. Source: blood, taken from a patient whose treatment included radiotherapy and nephrectomy. The receptors derive from a woman aged 55-69 years with renal cell carcinoma.

The J gene is TRBJ2-5, the V gene TRBV20-1; D ambiguous. V shed 3 bases and J shed 1 base, with 3 bases lying between them. Germline V gene lookup returns CDR1 DFQATT and CDR2 SNEGSKA (reference sequence). The CDR3 length is 11 residues. For the CDR3, the DNA is TGCAGTGCTAGGGGCCAAGAGACCCAGTACTTC. It yields the protein CSARGQETQYF.

The chain is built from TRBV7-9 and TRBJ1-1, with 10 bases aligning to TRBD1. The J segment lost 5 bases and the V segment lost 4 bases, leaving 13 bases of the junction unmatched. This CDR3 is built from 17 residues. CDR1 SEHNR and CDR2 FQNEAQ come from the germline V gene (reference sequence). The CDR3 here is CASSSVTLGQGGTEAFF. DNA of the CDR3: TGTGCCAGCAGCTCGGTTACCCTCGGACAGGGGGGAACTGAAGCTTTCTTT. The full variable domain, completed using reference TRBV7-9 and TRBJ1-1, is DTGVSQNPRHKITKRGQNVTFRCDPISEHNRLYWYRQTLGQGPEFLTYFQNEAQLEKSRLLSDRFSAERPKGSFSTLEIQRTEQGDSAMYLCASSSVTLGQGGTEAFFGQGTRLTVV.